This section outlines one T cell receptor beta chain sequence together with its context. These data belong to a study of T-cell reconstitution after alpha-beta-depleted transplantation in children. The authors prepared the TCRbeta library with unique molecular identifiers. MiXCR was run by TCRdb on the PCR reads, yielding one entry per CDR3 protein. The sample lists hundreds of thousands of distinct CDR3 sequences; about 16% were seen once. V was pared by 2 bases and J by 8 bases, with 12 bases of the junction left unmatched. The germline gives CDR1 SGHRS, CDR2 YFSETQ. The length of the CDR3 is 16 residues.

Sample: PBMCs from the stem cell graft donor, taken from the stem cell graft. The sequence came from a human donor who donated a stem cell graft to a child with acute lymphoblastic leukemia. The rearrangement links TRBV5-1 to TRBJ2-1, with TRBD2 identical over 8 bases. The CDR3 protein is CASSLGNGRAIDEQFF. For the CDR3, the DNA is TGCGCCAGCAGCTTAGGTAACGGGAGGGCCATCGATGAGCAGTTCTTC.